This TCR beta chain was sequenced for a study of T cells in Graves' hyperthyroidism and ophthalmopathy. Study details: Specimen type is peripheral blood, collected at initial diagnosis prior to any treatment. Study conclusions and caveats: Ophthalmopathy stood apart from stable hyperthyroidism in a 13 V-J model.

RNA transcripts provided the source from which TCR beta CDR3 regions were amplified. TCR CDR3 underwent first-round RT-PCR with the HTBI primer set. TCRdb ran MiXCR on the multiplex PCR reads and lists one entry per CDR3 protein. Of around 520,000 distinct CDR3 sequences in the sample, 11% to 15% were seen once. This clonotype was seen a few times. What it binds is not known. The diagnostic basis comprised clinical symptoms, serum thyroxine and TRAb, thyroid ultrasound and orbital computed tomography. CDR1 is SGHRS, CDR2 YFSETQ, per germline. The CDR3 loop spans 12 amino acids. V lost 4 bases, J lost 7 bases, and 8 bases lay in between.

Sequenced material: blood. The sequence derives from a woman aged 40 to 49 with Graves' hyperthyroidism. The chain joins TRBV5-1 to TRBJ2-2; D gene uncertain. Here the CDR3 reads CASSRNDGELFF. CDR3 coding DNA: TGCGCCAGCAGCCGGAACGACGGGGAGCTGTTTTTT.